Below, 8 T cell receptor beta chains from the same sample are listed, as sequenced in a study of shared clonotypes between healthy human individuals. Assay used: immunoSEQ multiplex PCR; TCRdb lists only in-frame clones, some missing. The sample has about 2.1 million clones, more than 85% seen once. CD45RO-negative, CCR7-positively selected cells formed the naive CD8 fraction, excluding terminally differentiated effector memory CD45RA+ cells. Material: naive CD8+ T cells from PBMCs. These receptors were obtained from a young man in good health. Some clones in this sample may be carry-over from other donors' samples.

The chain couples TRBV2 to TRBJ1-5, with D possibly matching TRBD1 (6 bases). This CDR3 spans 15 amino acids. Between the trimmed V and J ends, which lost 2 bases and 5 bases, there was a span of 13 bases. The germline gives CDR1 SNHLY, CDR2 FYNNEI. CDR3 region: CASSERGVNHQPQHF. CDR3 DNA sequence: TGTGCCAGCAGTGAAAGGGGGGTGAACCATCAGCCCCAGCATTTT.

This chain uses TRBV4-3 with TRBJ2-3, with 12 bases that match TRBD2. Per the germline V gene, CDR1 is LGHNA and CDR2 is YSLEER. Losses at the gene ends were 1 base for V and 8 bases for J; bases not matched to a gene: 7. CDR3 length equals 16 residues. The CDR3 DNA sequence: TGCGCCAGCAGCCAAGCTCCTAGCGGGAGGGGAGGTACGCAGTATTTT. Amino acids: CASSQAPSGRGGTQYF.

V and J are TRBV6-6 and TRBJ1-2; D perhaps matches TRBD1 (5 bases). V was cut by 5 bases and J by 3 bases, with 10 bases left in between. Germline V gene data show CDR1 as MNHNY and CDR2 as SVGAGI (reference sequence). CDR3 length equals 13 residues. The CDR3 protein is CASSHRDDYGYTF. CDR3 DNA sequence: TGTGCCAGCAGTCACCGGGACGACTATGGCTACACCTTC.

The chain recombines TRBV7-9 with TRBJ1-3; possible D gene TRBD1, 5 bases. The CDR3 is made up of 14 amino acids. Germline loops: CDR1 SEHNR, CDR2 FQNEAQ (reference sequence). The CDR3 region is CGDPRTDSGNTIYF. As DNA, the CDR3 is TGTGGGGACCCCCGGACGGACTCTGGAAACACCATATATTTT.

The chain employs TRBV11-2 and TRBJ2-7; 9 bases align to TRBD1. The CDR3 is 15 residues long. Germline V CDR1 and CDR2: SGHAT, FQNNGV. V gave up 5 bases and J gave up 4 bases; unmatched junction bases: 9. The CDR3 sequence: CASSPTGTGFYEQYF. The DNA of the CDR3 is TGTGCCAGCAGCCCGACCGGGACAGGGTTTTACGAGCAGTACTTC.

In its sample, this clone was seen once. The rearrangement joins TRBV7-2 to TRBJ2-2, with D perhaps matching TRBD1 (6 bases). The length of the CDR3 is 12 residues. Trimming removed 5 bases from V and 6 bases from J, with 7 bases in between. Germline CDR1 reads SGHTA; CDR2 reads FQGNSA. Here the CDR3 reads CASSKGAGELFF. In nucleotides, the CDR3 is TGTGCCAGCAGCAAGGGGGCCGGGGAGCTGTTTTTT. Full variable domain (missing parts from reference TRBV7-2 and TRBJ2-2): GAGVSQSPSNKVTEKGKDVELRCDPISGHTALYWYRQSLGQGLEFLIYFQGNSAPDKSGLPSDRFSAERTGGSVSTLTIQRTQQEDSAVYLCASSKGAGELFFGEGSRLTVL.

The CDR3 coding sequence is TGTGCCAGCAGTGAATTTTCAGGGAACTATGGCTACACCTTC. This gives the protein CASSEFSGNYGYTF. V and J are TRBV2 and TRBJ1-2, with D perhaps TRBD1 (5 bases). Deletions cut 2 bases from V and 2 bases from J, with 9 bases between. CDR1 is SNHLY and CDR2 is FYNNEI in the germline V gene. CDR3 size: 14 residues.

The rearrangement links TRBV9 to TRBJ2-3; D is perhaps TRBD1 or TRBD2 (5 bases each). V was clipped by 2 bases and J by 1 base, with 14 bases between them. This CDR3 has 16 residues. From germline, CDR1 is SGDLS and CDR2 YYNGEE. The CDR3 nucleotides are TGTGCCAGCAGCGTCTCAGGGCGGGTCGGCACAGATACGCAGTATTTT. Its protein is CASSVSGRVGTDTQYF.